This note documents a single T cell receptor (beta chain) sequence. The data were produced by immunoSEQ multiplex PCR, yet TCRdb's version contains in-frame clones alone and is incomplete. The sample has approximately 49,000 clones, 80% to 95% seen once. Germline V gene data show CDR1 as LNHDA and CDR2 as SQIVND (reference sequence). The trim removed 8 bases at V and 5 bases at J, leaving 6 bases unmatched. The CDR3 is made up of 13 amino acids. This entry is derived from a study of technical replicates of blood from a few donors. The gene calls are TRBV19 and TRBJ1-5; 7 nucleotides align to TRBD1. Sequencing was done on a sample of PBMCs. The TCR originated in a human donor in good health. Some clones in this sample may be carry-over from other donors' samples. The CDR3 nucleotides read TGTGCCAGTGCCGCCAGGGGGGATCAGCCCCAGCATTTT. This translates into CASAARGDQPQHF.